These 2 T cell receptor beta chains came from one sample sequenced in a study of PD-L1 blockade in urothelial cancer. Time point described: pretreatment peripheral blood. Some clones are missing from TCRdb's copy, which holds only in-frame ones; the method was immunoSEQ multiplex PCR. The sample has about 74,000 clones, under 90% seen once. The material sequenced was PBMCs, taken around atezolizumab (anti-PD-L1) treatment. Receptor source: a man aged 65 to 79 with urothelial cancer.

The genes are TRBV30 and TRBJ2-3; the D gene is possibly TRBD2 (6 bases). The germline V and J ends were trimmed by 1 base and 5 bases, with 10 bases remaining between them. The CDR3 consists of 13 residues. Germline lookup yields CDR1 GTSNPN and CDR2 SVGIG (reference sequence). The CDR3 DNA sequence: TGTGCCTGGAGTGCCCCGGGGGTAGATACGCAGTATTTT. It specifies CAWSAPGVDTQYF. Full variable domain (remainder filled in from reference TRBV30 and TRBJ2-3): SQTIHQWPATLVQPVGSPLSLECTVEGTSNPNLYWYRQAAGRGLQLLFYSVGIGQISSEVPQNLSASRPQDRQFILSSKKLLLSDSGFYLCAWSAPGVDTQYFGPGTRLTVL.

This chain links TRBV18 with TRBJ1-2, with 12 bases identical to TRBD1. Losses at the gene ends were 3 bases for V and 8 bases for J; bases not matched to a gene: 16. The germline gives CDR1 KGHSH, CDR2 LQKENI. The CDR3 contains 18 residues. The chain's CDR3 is CASSPTSQPGQGARGYTF. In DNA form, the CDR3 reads TGTGCCAGCTCACCCACGAGCCAGCCGGGACAGGGGGCGCGGGGCTACACCTTC.